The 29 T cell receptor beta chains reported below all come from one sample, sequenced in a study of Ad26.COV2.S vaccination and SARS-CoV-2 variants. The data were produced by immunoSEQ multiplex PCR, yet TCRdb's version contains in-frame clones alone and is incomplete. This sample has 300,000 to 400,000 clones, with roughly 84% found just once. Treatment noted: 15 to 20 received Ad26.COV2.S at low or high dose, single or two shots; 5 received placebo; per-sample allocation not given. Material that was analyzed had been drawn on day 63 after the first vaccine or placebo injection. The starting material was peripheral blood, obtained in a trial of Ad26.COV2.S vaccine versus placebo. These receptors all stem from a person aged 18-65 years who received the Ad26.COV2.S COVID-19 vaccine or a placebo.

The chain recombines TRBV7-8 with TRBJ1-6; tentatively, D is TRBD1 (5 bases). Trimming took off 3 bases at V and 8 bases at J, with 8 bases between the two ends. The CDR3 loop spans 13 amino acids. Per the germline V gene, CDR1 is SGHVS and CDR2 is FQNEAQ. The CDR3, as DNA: TGTGCCAGCAGCTTTGGGGGGTATTCACCCCTCCACTTT. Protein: CASSFGGYSPLHF.

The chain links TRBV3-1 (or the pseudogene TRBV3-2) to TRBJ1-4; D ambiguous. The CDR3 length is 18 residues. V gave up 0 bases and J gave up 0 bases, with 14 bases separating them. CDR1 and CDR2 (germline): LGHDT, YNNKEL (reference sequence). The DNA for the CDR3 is TGTGCCAGCAGCCAAGAGCAGTGGCAGCCACCAACTAATGAAAAACTGTTTTTT. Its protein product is CASSQEQWQPPTNEKLFF.

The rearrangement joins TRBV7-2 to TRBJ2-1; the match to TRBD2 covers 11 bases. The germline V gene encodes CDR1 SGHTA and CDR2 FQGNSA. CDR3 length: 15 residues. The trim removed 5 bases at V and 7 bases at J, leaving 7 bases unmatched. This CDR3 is CASSALAGGGNEQFF. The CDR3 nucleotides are TGTGCCAGCAGCGCGCTAGCGGGGGGTGGAAATGAGCAGTTCTTC.

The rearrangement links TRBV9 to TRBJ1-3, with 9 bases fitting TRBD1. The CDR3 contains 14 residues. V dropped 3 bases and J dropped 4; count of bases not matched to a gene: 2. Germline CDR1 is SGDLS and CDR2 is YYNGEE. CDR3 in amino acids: CASSDGTGGNTIYF. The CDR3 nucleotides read TGTGCCAGCAGCGATGGGACAGGGGGAAACACCATATATTTT. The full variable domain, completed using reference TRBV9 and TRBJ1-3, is DSGVTQTPKHLITATGQRVTLRCSPRSGDLSVYWYQQSLDQGLQFLIQYYNGEERAKGNILERFSAQQFPDLHSELNLSSLELGDSALYFCASSDGTGGNTIYFGEGSWLTVV.

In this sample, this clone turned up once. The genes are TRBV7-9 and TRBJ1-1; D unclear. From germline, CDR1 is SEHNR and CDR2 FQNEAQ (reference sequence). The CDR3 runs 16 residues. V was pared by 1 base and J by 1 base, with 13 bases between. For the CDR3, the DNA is TGTGCCAGCAGCTTAGTAGAGACACTACCGAACACTGAAGCTTTCTTT. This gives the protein CASSLVETLPNTEAFF.

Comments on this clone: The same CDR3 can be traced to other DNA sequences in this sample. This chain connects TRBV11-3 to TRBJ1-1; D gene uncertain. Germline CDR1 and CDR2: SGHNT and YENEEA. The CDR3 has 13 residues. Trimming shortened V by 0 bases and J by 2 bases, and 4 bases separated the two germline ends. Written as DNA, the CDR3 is TGTGCCAGCAGCTTAGACGGAAACACTGAAGCTTTCTTT. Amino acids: CASSLDGNTEAFF.

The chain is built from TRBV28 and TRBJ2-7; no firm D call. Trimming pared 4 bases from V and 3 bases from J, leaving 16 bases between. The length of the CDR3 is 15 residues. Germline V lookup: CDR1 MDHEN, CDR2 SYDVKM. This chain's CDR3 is CASSSPVRVVYEQYF. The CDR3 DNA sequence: TGTGCCAGCAGTTCCCCAGTCCGGGTAGTCTACGAGCAGTACTTC.

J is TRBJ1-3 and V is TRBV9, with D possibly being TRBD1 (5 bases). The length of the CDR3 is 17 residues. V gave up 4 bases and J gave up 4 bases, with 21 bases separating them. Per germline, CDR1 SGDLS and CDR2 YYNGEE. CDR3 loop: CASSSRPTGISGNTIYF. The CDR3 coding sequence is TGTGCCAGCAGCTCCAGACCCACAGGAATATCGGGAAACACCATATATTTT.

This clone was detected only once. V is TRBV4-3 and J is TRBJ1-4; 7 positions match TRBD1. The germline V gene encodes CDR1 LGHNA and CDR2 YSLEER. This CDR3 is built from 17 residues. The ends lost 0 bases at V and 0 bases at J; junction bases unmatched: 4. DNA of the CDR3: TGCGCCAGCAGCCAAGAGAGGACAGGACCAACTAATGAAAAACTGTTTTTT. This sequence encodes CASSQERTGPTNEKLFF.

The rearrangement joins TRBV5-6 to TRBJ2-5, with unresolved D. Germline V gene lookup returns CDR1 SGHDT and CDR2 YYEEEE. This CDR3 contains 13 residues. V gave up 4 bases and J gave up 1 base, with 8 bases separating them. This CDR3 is CASSPAIQETQYF. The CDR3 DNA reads TGTGCCAGCAGCCCTGCAATCCAAGAGACCCAGTACTTC.

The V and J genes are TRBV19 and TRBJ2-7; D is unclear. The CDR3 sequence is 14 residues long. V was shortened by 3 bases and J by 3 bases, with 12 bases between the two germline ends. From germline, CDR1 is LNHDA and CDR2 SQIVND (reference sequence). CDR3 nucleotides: TGTGCCAGTAGTATCTCCGGAGCATACTACGAGCAGTACTTC. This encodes CASSISGAYYEQYF.

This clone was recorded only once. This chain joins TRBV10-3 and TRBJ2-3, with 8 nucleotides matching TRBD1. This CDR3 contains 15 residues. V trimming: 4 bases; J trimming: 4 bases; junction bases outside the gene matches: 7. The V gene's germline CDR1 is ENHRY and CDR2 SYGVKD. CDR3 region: CAISVLQGVADTQYF. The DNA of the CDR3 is TGTGCCATCAGTGTTTTACAGGGGGTCGCAGATACGCAGTATTTT.

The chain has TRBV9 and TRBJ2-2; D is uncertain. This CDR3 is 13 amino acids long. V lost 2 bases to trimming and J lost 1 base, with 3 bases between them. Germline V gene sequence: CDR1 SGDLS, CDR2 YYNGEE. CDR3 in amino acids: CASSVWNTGELFF. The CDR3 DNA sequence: TGTGCCAGCAGCGTCTGGAACACCGGGGAGCTGTTTTTT.

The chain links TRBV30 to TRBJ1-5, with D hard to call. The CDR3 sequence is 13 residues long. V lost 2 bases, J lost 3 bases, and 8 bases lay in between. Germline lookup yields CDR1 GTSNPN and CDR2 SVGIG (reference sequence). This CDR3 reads CAWSPELNQPQHF. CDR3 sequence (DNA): TGTGCCTGGAGTCCGGAGCTCAATCAGCCCCAGCATTTT.

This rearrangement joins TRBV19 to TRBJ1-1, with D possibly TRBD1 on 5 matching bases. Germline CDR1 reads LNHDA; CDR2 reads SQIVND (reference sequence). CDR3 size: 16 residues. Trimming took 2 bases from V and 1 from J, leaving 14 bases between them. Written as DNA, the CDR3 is TGTGCCAGTAGTATAAGGGGAGGCAGTTCGAACACTGAAGCTTTCTTT. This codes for CASSIRGGSSNTEAFF.

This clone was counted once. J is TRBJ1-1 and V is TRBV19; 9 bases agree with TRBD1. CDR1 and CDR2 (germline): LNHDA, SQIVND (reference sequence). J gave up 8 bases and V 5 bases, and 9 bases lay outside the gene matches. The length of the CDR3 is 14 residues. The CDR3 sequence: CASSPRDRAGEAFF. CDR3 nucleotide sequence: TGTGCCAGTAGTCCCAGGGACAGGGCCGGGGAAGCTTTCTTT.

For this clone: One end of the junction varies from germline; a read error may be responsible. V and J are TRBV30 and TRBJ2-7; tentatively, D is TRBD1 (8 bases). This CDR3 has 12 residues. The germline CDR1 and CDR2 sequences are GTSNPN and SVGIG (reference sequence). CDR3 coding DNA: TGTGCCTGGAGCACAGGGGGGGGGATTTGTACCTTC. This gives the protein CAWSTGGGICTF.

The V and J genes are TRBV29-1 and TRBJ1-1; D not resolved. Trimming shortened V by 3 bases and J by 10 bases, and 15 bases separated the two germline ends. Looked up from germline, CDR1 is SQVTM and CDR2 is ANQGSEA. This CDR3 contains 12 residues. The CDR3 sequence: CSVEAPTRTAFF. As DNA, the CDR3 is TGCAGCGTTGAGGCCCCCACGCGGACAGCTTTCTTT.

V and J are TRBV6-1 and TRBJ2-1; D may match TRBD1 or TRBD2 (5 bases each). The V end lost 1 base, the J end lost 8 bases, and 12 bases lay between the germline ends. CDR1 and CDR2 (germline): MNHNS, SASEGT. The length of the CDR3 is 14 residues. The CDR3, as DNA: TGTGCCAGCAGTGAAGGACCCTGGGACGATGAGCAGTTCTTC. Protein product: CASSEGPWDDEQFF.

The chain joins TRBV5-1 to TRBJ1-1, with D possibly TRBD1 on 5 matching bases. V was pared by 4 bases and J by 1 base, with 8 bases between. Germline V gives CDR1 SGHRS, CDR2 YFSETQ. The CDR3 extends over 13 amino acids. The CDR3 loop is CASSPTANTEAFF. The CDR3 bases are TGCGCCAGCAGCCCGACAGCGAACACTGAAGCTTTCTTT.

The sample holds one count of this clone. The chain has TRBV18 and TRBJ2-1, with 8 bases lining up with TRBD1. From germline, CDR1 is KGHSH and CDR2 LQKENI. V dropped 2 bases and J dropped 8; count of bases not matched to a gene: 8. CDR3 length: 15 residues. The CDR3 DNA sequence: TGTGCCAGCTCACCAAGGGACAGGTTAAGCGATGAGCAGTTCTTC. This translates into CASSPRDRLSDEQFF.

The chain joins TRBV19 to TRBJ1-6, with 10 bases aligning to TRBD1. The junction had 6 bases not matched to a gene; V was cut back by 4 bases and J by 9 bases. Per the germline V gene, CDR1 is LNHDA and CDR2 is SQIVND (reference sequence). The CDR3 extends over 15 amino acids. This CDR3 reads CASSKTGQGVSPLHF. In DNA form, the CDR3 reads TGTGCCAGTAGTAAAACTGGACAGGGGGTTTCACCCCTCCACTTT.

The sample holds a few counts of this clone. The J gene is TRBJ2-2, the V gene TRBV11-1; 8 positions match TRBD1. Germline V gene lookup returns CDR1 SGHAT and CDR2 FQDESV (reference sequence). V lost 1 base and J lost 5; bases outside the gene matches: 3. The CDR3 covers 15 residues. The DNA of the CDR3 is TGTGCCAGCAGCTTAGACAGGGGGAGGACCGGGGAGCTGTTTTTT. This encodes CASSLDRGRTGELFF.

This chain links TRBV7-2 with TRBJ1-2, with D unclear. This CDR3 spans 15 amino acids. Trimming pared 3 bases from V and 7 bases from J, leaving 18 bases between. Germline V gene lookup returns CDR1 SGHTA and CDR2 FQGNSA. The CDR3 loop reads CASSFRAGPEVGYTF. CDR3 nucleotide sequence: TGTGCCAGCAGCTTTAGGGCTGGCCCAGAGGTTGGCTACACCTTC.

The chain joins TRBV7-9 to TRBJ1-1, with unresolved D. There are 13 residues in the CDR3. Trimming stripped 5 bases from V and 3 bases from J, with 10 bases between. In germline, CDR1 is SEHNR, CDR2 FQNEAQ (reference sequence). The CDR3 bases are TGTGCCAGCAGCGTCGGAGAGTACACTGAAGCTTTCTTT. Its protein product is CASSVGEYTEAFF.

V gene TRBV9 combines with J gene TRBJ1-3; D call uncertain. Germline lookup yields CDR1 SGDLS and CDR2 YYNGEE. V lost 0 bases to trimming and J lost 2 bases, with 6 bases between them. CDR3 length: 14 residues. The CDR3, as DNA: TGTGCCAGCAGCGTAGGGATCGCTGGAAACACCATATATTTT. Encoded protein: CASSVGIAGNTIYF.

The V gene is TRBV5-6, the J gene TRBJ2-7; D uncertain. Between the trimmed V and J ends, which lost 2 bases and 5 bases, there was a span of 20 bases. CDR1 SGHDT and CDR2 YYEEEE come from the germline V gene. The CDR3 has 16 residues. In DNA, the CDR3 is TGTGCCAGCAGCTTCAGACGGCTTCAAGGCATACACGAGCAGTACTTC. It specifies CASSFRRLQGIHEQYF.

DNA for the CDR3: TGTGCCAGTAGTATTGTAGGAAATAACTATGGCTACACCTTC. Its protein product is CASSIVGNNYGYTF. The V gene is TRBV19, the J gene TRBJ1-2; D is undetermined. Germline values: CDR1 LNHDA, CDR2 SQIVND (reference sequence). V was clipped by 3 bases and J by 1 base, with 9 bases between them. The CDR3 consists of 14 residues. The entire variable domain, with the rest obtained from reference TRBV19 and TRBJ1-2, is as follows: DGGITQSPKYLFRKEGQNVTLSCEQNLNHDAMYWYRQDPGQGLRLIYYSQIVNDFQKGDIAEGYSVSREKKESFPLTVTSAQKNPTAFYLCASSIVGNNYGYTFGSGTRLTVV.

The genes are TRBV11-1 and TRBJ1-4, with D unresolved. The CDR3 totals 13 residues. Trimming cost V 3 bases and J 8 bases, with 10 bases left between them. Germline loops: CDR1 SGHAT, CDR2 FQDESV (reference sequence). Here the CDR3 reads CASSFQRTEKLFF. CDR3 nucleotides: TGTGCCAGCAGCTTCCAAAGGACCGAAAAACTGTTTTTT.